This entry lists 5 T cell receptor beta chains sequenced from one sample in a study of blood T cell repertoires in COVID-19. Assay used: immunoSEQ multiplex PCR; TCRdb lists only in-frame clones, some missing. The sample carries about 300,000 clones, roughly 80% recorded once. Sequencing used peripheral blood. These receptors came from a human donor with COVID-19, enrolled during active disease. The donor label of this sample is uncertain.

The rearrangement joins TRBV27 to TRBJ2-7, with D maybe TRBD2 (6 bases). V was shortened by 6 bases and J by 0 bases, with 12 bases between the two germline ends. The germline V gene encodes CDR1 MNHEY and CDR2 SMNVEV (reference sequence). This CDR3 contains 14 residues. CDR3 in DNA: TGTGCCAGCAGAAGCGGGCCAAACTCCTACGAGCAGTACTTC. It specifies CASRSGPNSYEQYF.

The chain combines TRBV19 with TRBJ1-1; TRBD1 aligns across 7 bases. Germline CDR1 and CDR2: LNHDA and SQIVND (reference sequence). J gave up 1 base and V 10 bases, and 6 bases lay outside the gene matches. The CDR3 consists of 13 residues. CDR3 in DNA: TGTGCCACCGCACAGGGGCAGAACACTGAAGCTTTCTTT. Translated: CATAQGQNTEAFF.

This clone was seen more than once but under ten times. The gene calls are TRBV7-8 and TRBJ2-3; D is ambiguous. V was trimmed by 1 base and J by 0 bases, leaving 11 bases between them. Germline CDR1 SGHVS, CDR2 FQNEAQ. CDR3 length: 16 amino acids. DNA for the CDR3: TGTGCCAGCAGCTTAGTTAACGGCGGAAGCACAGATACGCAGTATTTT. It is translated as CASSLVNGGSTDTQYF.

The CDR3 DNA follows: TGTGCCAGCAGCCCATCGGTGGGACAGGGCCAAGAGACCCAGTACTTC. Translated, it gives CASSPSVGQGQETQYF. The chain couples TRBV5-5 to TRBJ2-5; 9 bases are a match to TRBD1. V was clipped by 4 bases and J by 1 base; unmatched bases: 8. CDR3 size: 16 residues. The germline CDR1 and CDR2 sequences are SGHKS and YYEKEE (reference sequence).

V gene TRBV5-4 combines with J gene TRBJ1-2; unclear D gene. Trimming shortened V by 0 bases and J by 5 bases, and 20 bases separated the two germline ends. Germline V gene data show CDR1 as SGHNT and CDR2 as YYREEE (reference sequence). This CDR3 has 17 amino acids. The CDR3 region has the DNA TGTGCCAGCAGCTTGGCCTTTCAGGAACGACAAAATTATGGCTACACCTTC. Translating gives CASSLAFQERQNYGYTF.